A selection of T cell receptor beta chains follows, all from one sample in a study of CD8 T cells in ankylosing spondylitis. TCRdb ran MiXCR on the 5' RACE reads and lists one entry per CDR3 protein. This sample has around 130,000 distinct CDR3 sequences, with 17% found just once. The specimen sequenced was blood, either unsorted or a sorted T cell fraction (not recorded which). Every receptor here comes from a male donor with ankylosing spondylitis. The conserved cysteine and the conserved F or W are not part of the CDR3 here.

TRBJ2-3	TRBV11-2	ASSFLGGVRDTQY
TRBJ2-1	TRBV29-1	SVEGTALNEQF
TRBJ2-1	TRBV7-7	ASSLVSAPNDEQF
TRBJ2-7	TRBV13	ASSLAGPGALHEQY
TRBJ2-5	TRBV11-2	ASSLGTVTSETQY
TRBJ1-3	TRBV7-9	ASSWGGFGNTIY
TRBJ1-1	TRBV7-9	ASRSGTPTEAF
TRBJ2-1	TRBV27	ASSLTSYGEQF
TRBJ2-5	TRBV9	ASSVDPGEETQY
TRBJ1-5	TRBV5-5	ASSSLLGVSNQPQH
TRBJ1-1	TRBV3-1	ASSKTDSVEAF
TRBJ2-5	TRBV11-3	ASSVRQTQETQY